This TCR beta chain was obtained from a study of blood T cell repertoires in COVID-19 (TCRdb year 2020). In terms of the full investigation: The collaborator samples originated in the United States, Italy and Spain and spanned the acute and convalescent phases of COVID-19. The repertoires were made available in a free public database intended to serve as a resource for research on the immune response to SARS-CoV-2. The material from the prospective study consisted of cDNA or gDNA derived from T cells, B-cell-depleted T cells, or PBMCs. Deeply sampled blood TCRbeta repertoires from subjects exposed to, actively infected with, or recovered from COVID-19 were included in the dataset. HLA class I and class II types, where available, came from metadata supplied by the sample provider rather than from assay-based typing. Samples were obtained from the ongoing ImmuneRACE study (first 160 participants) and from 1,200 or so subjects provided by 6 global collaborators. A de-identified subject ID, COVID-19 status, age in years and sex were almost always included in the sample metadata.

General study outcomes and caveats: Clinical and demographic metadata were provided uncurated, with the amount varying by source and participant.

TCRbeta CDR3 regions were amplified from genomic DNA using the immunoSEQ Assay, a bias-controlled multiplex PCR. As for the original processing: The number of nucleated cells in each sample was estimated by amplification of reference gene primers within the assay. To quantify the absolute abundance of each unique TCRbeta CDR3 rearrangement, sequence reads were collapsed and filtered. For each sample, productive Simpson clonality was calculated as the square root of Simpson's diversity index over productive rearrangements. The table comes from immuneACCESS by way of TCRdb, which keeps in-frame sequences with V and J called. Part of the clones is missing from these tables; in studies checked, under half for an unresolved V gene and the rest for unknown reasons. Clone size and the V and J calls come from that table; the DNA yielded D and trimming. The sample yields 160,000 or so clones; roughly 77% were counted once. The top ten constitute 6% to 7.5% of the sample.

Each collaborating institution followed its own protocols to collect whole blood in K2EDTA tubes. For TCRbeta analysis, collaborator samples were shipped as frozen whole blood, as isolated PBMCs, or as DNA extracted from either sample type. From cysteine to phenylalanine, the CDR3 is 14 amino acids long. Here the CDR3 DNA is all that survives: 42 bases in frame from base 1. The CDR1 and CDR2 encoded by the germline V gene are MDHEN and SYDVKM. V is pared back by 6 bases and J by 10 bases, with 16 bases lying between the germline termini. On this clone: Its antigen is not yet known. Per-nucleotide qualities are absent, and no much larger clonotype sits a single base away.

Sequencing was done on a sample of peripheral blood. The rearrangement combines TRBV28 with TRBJ1-6, with a tentative D gene TRBD1 over 5 matching bases. The TCR comes from a man aged 70 or older with active or convalescent COVID-19. The DNA sequence is TGTGCCAGCAGGACGATAATGAACAGGTCACCCCTCCACTTT. Its protein is CASRTIMNRSPLHF.